A selection of T cell receptor beta chains follows, all from one sample in a study of cytomegalovirus exposure and HLA in healthy donors. Repertoires were generated with immunoSEQ multiplex PCR, while TCRdb's copy carries only in-frame clones and drops some. The sample includes approximately 130,000 clones, roughly four fifths of them seen just once. The specimen was PBMCs. These receptors were obtained from a girl aged 2 to 9 in good health and CMV-seronegative. CDR3s include the opening cysteine and the closing phenylalanine or tryptophan. The order of the fields is V gene, clone size, D gene, J gene, CDR3 protein, CDR3 DNA. A D gene is named only where the DNA matches it firmly. A row's size may be missing; if present it is once, few, many or a size class.

>TRBV5-1|-|-|TRBJ2-7
CASSPRTATYEQYF
TGCGCCAGCAGCCCCAGGACAGCGACCTACGAGCAGTACTTC
>TRBV5-1|-|TRBD1|TRBJ1-2
CASSSTGGNYGYTF
TGCGCCAGCAGCTCCACAGGGGGCAACTATGGCTACACCTTC
>TRBV19|-|TRBD2|TRBJ2-1
CASSIDATSGRYEQFF
TGTGCCAGTAGTATAGATGCTACTAGCGGGAGGTATGAGCAGTTCTTC
>TRBV4-3|-|-|TRBJ2-7
CASSQESRSGGMVYEQYF
TGCGCCAGCAGCCAAGAATCCCGCTCTGGAGGGATGGTCTACGAGCAGTACTTC
>TRBV5-4|-|-|TRBJ2-7
CASSLTRDYEQYF
TGTGCCAGCAGCTTAACCCGGGACTACGAGCAGTACTTC
>TRBV18|-|-|TRBJ2-3
CASKERGTDTQYF
TGTGCCAGCAAAGAGAGGGGCACAGATACGCAGTATTTT
>TRBV4-3|few|TRBD1|TRBJ1-2
CASSQTGDYGYTF
TGCGCCAGCAGCCAGACAGGGGACTATGGCTACACCTTC
>TRBV7-3|once|-|TRBJ1-1
CASSLGPTGNTEAFF
TGTGCCAGCAGCTTAGGTCCGACAGGGAACACTGAAGCTTTCTTT
>TRBV11-2|-|-|TRBJ1-5
CASSFTGVNQPQHF
TGTGCCAGCAGCTTCACAGGAGTCAATCAGCCCCAGCATTTT
>TRBV7-3|few|TRBD2|TRBJ2-2
CASSLGLAGGTGELFF
TGTGCCAGCAGCTTAGGACTAGCGGGAGGGACCGGGGAGCTGTTTTTT
>TRBV25-1|-|TRBD2|TRBJ2-3
CASTSNPGTSGIGDTQYF
TGTGCCAGCACTTCGAACCCCGGGACTAGCGGGATAGGAGATACGCAGTATTTT
>TRBV30|-|TRBD1|TRBJ1-4
CAWSVLGTGFTSNEKLFF
TGTGCCTGGAGTGTACTAGGGACAGGGTTTACCTCTAATGAAAAACTGTTTTTT
>TRBV9|few|TRBD2|TRBJ2-3
CASSARLAGGGDTDTQYF
TGTGCCAGCAGCGCAAGACTAGCGGGGGGAGGGGACACAGATACGCAGTATTTT
>TRBV5-5|-|-|TRBJ2-5
CASSRTMQETQYF
TGTGCCAGCAGCCGGACTATGCAAGAGACCCAGTACTTC
>TRBV6-6|-|TRBD2|TRBJ2-3
CASSGLAGTDTQYF
TGTGCCAGCAGTGGACTAGCCGGCACAGATACGCAGTATTTT
>TRBV6-6|-|TRBD2|TRBJ2-2
CASWGGGGAGELFF
TGTGCCAGCTGGGGTGGCGGGGGGGCCGGGGAGCTGTTTTTT
>TRBV29-1|-|TRBD1|TRBJ1-2
CSAGQGANYGYTF
TGCAGCGCAGGACAGGGGGCGAACTATGGCTACACCTTC
>TRBV7-9|-|TRBD1|TRBJ2-2
CASSDRDRNTGELFF
TGTGCCAGCAGCGACAGGGACCGTAACACCGGGGAGCTGTTTTTT
>TRBV2|-|-|TRBJ2-2
CASSEGQGGTGELFF
TGTGCCAGCAGTGAGGGGCAGGGGGGCACCGGGGAGCTGTTTTTT
>TRBV7-2|few|-|TRBJ1-4
CASSLNTGEKLFF
TGTGCCAGCAGCTTAAATACCGGTGAAAAACTGTTTTTT
>TRBV4-1|-|-|TRBJ1-5
CASSRFREDNQPQHF
TGCGCCAGCAGCCGTTTCAGGGAGGACAATCAGCCCCAGCATTTT
>TRBV27|-|-|TRBJ1-1
CASGGPREDTEAFF
TGTGCCAGCGGAGGACCCAGGGAGGACACTGAAGCTTTCTTT
>TRBV7-2|once|-|TRBJ2-7
CASSLVLGVGYEGYEQYF
TGTGCCAGCAGCTTAGTACTGGGAGTCGGATATGAGGGATACGAGCAGTACTTC
>TRBV5-1|-|-|TRBJ1-2
CASSFLPNPRGAQPNYGYTF
TGCGCCAGCAGCTTCTTACCCAACCCCCGCGGGGCCCAACCTAACTATGGCTACACCTTC
>TRBV6-1|-|TRBD1|TRBJ1-5
CASRTGDQPQHF
TGTGCCAGCAGGACAGGGGATCAGCCCCAGCATTTT
>TRBV5-8|-|-|TRBJ2-4
CASSGDRNQYF
TGTGCCAGCAGCGGAGACAGGAATCAGTACTTC
>TRBV7-2|-|-|TRBJ2-5
CASSLVGEETQYF
TGTGCCAGCAGCTTAGTGGGAGAAGAGACCCAGTACTTC
>TRBV5-1|-|TRBD2|TRBJ2-7
CASSLFSSGGEQYF
TGCGCCAGCAGCTTGTTCTCTAGCGGGGGAGAGCAGTACTTC
>TRBV2|-|TRBD2|TRBJ2-5
CASSEFAGGPRQETQYF
TGTGCCAGCAGTGAATTTGCGGGGGGGCCCCGGCAAGAGACCCAGTACTTC
>TRBV29-1|few|TRBD2|TRBJ2-7
CSALLAGGSYEQYF
TGCAGCGCCCTACTAGCGGGGGGCTCCTACGAGCAGTACTTC
>TRBV7-6|-|TRBD1|TRBJ1-3
CASSLQGVGNTIYF
TGTGCCAGCAGCTTACAGGGGGTCGGAAACACCATATATTTT
>TRBV4-1|-|TRBD2|TRBJ2-3
CASSLGLAGGTDTQYF
TGCGCCAGCAGCCTTGGACTAGCGGGGGGGACAGATACGCAGTATTTT
>TRBV29-1|-|-|TRBJ1-2
CSVVSGDYGYTF
TGCAGCGTTGTTTCCGGGGACTATGGCTACACCTTC
>TRBV5-4|-|-|TRBJ2-2
CASSFFGNTGELFF
TGTGCCAGCAGCTTTTTCGGTAACACCGGGGAGCTGTTTTTT
>TRBV27|once|TRBD1|TRBJ2-5
CASSSSGRGPQETQYF
TGTGCCAGCAGTTCATCAGGCAGGGGGCCTCAAGAGACCCAGTACTTC
>TRBV18|few|TRBD2|TRBJ2-7
CASSPLRLAGTSSYEQYF
TGTGCCAGCTCACCCTTGCGACTAGCGGGGACGAGCTCCTACGAGCAGTACTTC
>TRBV7-2|-|TRBD1|TRBJ1-2
CASSFTGAPGYGYTF
TGTGCCAGCAGCTTTACAGGGGCGCCGGGCTATGGCTACACCTTC
>TRBV6-5|-|-|TRBJ1-1
CASRGSPREAFF
TGTGCCAGCAGAGGGAGTCCACGTGAAGCTTTCTTT
>TRBV4-3|-|-|TRBJ2-3
CASSQDMRFPQYF
TGCGCCAGCAGCCAAGATATGCGCTTCCCGCAGTATTTT
>TRBV7-9|-|-|TRBJ2-1
CASSARLEANEQFF
TGTGCCAGCAGCGCCCGACTAGAGGCCAATGAGCAGTTCTTC